This TCR beta chain was recorded in a study of cytomegalovirus exposure and HLA in healthy donors. Study results and caveats: Reported findings show TCR beta sequences accurately forecast HLA-A and HLA-B alleles in most subjects. Overall, approximately 150 TCR beta chains were annotated as cytomegalovirus-associated.

The PCR made use of 60 Vbeta and 13 Jbeta primers. Data came from immunoSEQ multiplex PCR; TCRdb stores just in-frame clones and leaves some out. The sample gives 150,000 to 180,000 clones, approximately 80% of which show up once; 9.5% to 15% is in the top ten. There were likely unrecorded immune exposures, though donors were nominally healthy when sampled. As for this clone: The antigen is not known.

This receptor was taken from a man aged 25 to 40 in good health and CMV-seropositive. The sample consisted of PBMCs.

CDR3 region: CSVERRSNEQFF. CDR3 bases: TGCAGCGTTGAGAGGAGGTCCAATGAGCAGTTCTTC. V is TRBV29-1 and J is TRBJ2-1, with D perhaps TRBD2 (5 bases). The CDR3 is made up of 12 amino acids. V was cut by 3 bases and J by 6 bases, with 9 bases left in between. Germline CDR1 is SQVTM and CDR2 is ANQGSEA.